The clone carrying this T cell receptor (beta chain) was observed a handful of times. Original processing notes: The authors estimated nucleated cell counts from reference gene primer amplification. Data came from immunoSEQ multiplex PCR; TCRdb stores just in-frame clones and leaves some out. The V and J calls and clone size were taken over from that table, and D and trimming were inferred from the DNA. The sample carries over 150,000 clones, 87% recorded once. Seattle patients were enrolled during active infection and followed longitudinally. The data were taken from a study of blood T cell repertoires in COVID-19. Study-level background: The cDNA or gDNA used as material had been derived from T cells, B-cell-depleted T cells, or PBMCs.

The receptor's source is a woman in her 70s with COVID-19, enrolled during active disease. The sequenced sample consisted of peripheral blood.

The CDR3 DNA sequence: TGTGCCAGCAGCTTAGATTCTGGACAATCACCCCTCCACTTT. Its translation: CASSLDSGQSPLHF. The V gene is TRBV7-2, the J gene TRBJ1-6; a possible D gene is TRBD1 (5 bases). V shed 1 base and J shed 10 bases, with 11 bases lying between them. The germline CDR1 and CDR2 sequences are SGHTA and FQGNSA. The CDR3 spans 14 residues.